The sequence of this T cell receptor (beta chain) was determined in a study of Graves' ophthalmopathy and Graves' hyperthyroidism. Germline values: CDR1 MNHEY, CDR2 SMNVEV (reference sequence). The CDR3 length is 14 residues. V dropped 2 bases and J dropped 13 bases, with 20 bases sitting between them. TCR beta CDR3 regions were amplified from RNA transcripts. Second-round multiplex PCR followed a first-round RT-PCR using HTBI primers. TCRdb re-derived calls from the multiplex PCR reads in MiXCR, one entry per CDR3 protein. The table lists hundreds of thousands of distinct CDR3 sequences, about 20% of them singletons. This clonotype was counted at least ten times.

Sequenced material: peripheral blood. This rearrangement joins TRBV27 to TRBJ1-2; a weak D match, TRBD1 (6 bases). The sequence was collected from a woman aged 18 to 35 with stable Graves' hyperthyroidism. Some clones in this sample may be carry-over from other donors' samples. CDR3 amino acids: CASSLGLGQSIRTF. CDR3 sequence (DNA): TGTGCCAGCAGTTTAGGGTTAGGACAGTCCATCCGCACCTTC.